This T cell receptor beta chain appears in the sequencing data of a study of OX40 agonist ivuxolimab in advanced cancers. Cycle 7 day 1, cycle 4 day 1, and baseline were the timepoints at which blood was sampled. The CDR3 sequence is 11 residues long. V was pared by 4 bases and J by 6 bases, with 6 bases between. Per germline, CDR1 MNHEY and CDR2 SMNVEV (reference sequence). TCRdb's copy holds only in-frame clones and misses some; the assay was immunoSEQ multiplex PCR. The sample records 70,000 to 95,000 clones, 88% being singletons. The sample in question was CD4+ or CD8+ T cells sorted from blood, obtained in a trial of the OX40 agonist ivuxolimab. V is TRBV27 and J is TRBJ1-1; D may be TRBD1 (5 bases). This TCR was sampled from an adult with an advanced solid tumor such as melanoma, head and neck, liver or kidney cancer. The CDR3 sequence is CASSSRAEAFF. CDR3 in DNA: TGTGCCAGCAGTTCCAGGGCTGAAGCTTTCTTT.